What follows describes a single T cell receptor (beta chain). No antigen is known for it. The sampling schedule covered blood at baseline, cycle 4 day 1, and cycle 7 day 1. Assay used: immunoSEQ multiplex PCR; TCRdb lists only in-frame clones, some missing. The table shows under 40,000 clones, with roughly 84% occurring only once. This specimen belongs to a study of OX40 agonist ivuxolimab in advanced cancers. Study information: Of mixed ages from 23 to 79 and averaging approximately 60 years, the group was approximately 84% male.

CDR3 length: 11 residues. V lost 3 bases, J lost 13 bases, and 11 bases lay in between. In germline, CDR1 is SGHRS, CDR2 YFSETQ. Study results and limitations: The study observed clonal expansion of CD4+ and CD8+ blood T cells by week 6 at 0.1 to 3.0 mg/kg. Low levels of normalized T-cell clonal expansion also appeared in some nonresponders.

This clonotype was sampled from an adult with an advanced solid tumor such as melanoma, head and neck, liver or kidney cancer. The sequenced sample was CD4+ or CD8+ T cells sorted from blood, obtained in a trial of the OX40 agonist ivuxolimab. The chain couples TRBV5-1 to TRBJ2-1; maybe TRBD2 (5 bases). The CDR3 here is CASSSTGLQFF. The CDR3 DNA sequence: TGCGCCAGCAGCTCCACGGGATTACAGTTCTTC. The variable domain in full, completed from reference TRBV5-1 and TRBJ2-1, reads KAGVTQTPRYLIKTRGQQVTLSCSPISGHRSVSWYQQTPGQGLQFLFEYFSETQRNKGNFPGRFSGRQFSNSRSEMNVSTLELGDSALYLCASSSTGLQFFGPGTRLTVL.